One and the same sample provided the 25 T cell receptor beta chains below, sequenced in a study of cytomegalovirus exposure and HLA in healthy donors. The PCR made use of 60 Vbeta and 13 Jbeta primers. Assay: immunoSEQ multiplex PCR; the TCRdb copy retains only in-frame clones and omits some. This table has about 94,000 clones, over 65% appearing once. The sequenced sample was PBMCs. The receptor source for this set is a man aged 25-45 years in good health and CMV-seronegative.

This clone came up once. The CDR3 DNA is TGTGCCAGCAGCTTTCAGAGCGGGGTGCCAGACTCCCAGTACTTC. Encoded protein: CASSFQSGVPDSQYF. This chain connects TRBV7-2 to TRBJ2-5; 7 bases are shared with TRBD2. J gave up 9 bases and V 3 bases, and 13 bases lay outside the gene matches. The CDR3 has 15 residues. Looked up from germline, CDR1 is SGHTA and CDR2 is FQGNSA.

The rearrangement joins TRBV23-1 to TRBJ1-5; D perhaps matches TRBD1 (5 bases). TRBV23-1 is designated an ORF whose function remains uncertain. CDR3 size: 18 residues. The V end lost 4 bases, the J end lost 0 bases, and 19 bases lay between the germline ends. The CDR3 DNA reads as TGCGCCAGCAGTCGCTCCGGTAGGGGTCCATATAGCAATCAGCCCCAGCATTTT. Protein product: CASSRSGRGPYSNQPQHF.

The gene calls are TRBV10-3 and TRBJ2-7, with TRBD1 identical over 9 bases. The V and J ends lost 5 bases and 2 bases, in that order; junction bases with no gene match: 7. The V gene's germline CDR1 is ENHRY and CDR2 SYGVKD. The CDR3 length is 15 residues. CDR3 DNA sequence: TGTGCCATCAGTAACGGGACAGGGCGAACCTACGAGCAGTACTTC. It encodes CAISNGTGRTYEQYF.

The chain recombines TRBV10-2 with TRBJ2-5; D is unresolved. Germline assignment: CDR1 WSHSY and CDR2 SAAADI. The CDR3 sequence is 17 residues long. Trimming left V 0 bases short and J 0 bases short, with 14 bases between. In DNA form, the CDR3 reads TGCGCCAGCAGTGAGTCGAGGATGTGGTATTACCAAGAGACCCAGTACTTC. As protein: CASSESRMWYYQETQYF.

A single count supports this clone. The rearrangement uses TRBV10-3 and TRBJ2-5; 10 bases match TRBD1. Germline V lookup: CDR1 ENHRY, CDR2 SYGVKD. V gave up 5 bases and J gave up 0 bases; unmatched junction bases: 3. The CDR3 has 15 residues. The DNA for the CDR3 is TGTGCCATCAGTTCGGGACAGGGGTACCAAGAGACCCAGTACTTC. Its translation: CAISSGQGYQETQYF.

In this sample, this clone turned up a few times. The chain employs TRBV27 and TRBJ2-7; 9 bases are shared with TRBD1. Germline assignment: CDR1 MNHEY and CDR2 SMNVEV (reference sequence). The length of the CDR3 is 15 residues. V lost 6 bases and J lost 3; bases outside the gene matches: 9. CDR3 protein: CASRAPGQGDYEQYF. The CDR3 coding sequence is TGTGCCAGCAGGGCACCGGGACAGGGAGACTACGAGCAGTACTTC.

The rearrangement joins TRBV14 to TRBJ1-3; 7 positions agree with TRBD1. CDR1 SGHDN and CDR2 FVKESK come from the germline V gene. There are 18 residues in the CDR3. J was trimmed by 7 bases and V by 0 bases; bases with no gene match: 15. The chain's CDR3 is CASSQEVGDRGWVNTIYF. For the CDR3, the DNA is TGTGCCAGCAGCCAAGAAGTTGGGGACAGAGGCTGGGTGAACACCATATATTTT.

This chain links TRBV18 with TRBJ1-1; D gene unclear. CDR3 length: 15 amino acids. V was trimmed by 6 bases and J by 0 bases, leaving 14 bases between them. Per germline, CDR1 KGHSH and CDR2 LQKENI. CDR3 region: CASSPGRTLNTEAFF. DNA of the CDR3: TGTGCCAGCTCCCCGGGAAGGACCTTGAACACTGAAGCTTTCTTT.

This chain links TRBV2 with TRBJ2-1; 8 bases fit TRBD2. Germline-derived CDR1 and CDR2 are SNHLY and FYNNEI. Trimming removed 7 bases from V and 5 bases from J; junction bases left unmatched: 10. This CDR3 spans 15 amino acids. The CDR3 region is CASNKAGLGDNEQFF. DNA of the CDR3: TGTGCCAGCAATAAAGCGGGACTAGGAGACAATGAGCAGTTCTTC.

The J gene is TRBJ2-7, the V gene TRBV7-8; a weak D match, TRBD2 (5 bases). V shed 0 bases and J shed 2 bases, with 11 bases lying between them. The germline CDR1 and CDR2 sequences are SGHVS and FQNEAQ. The CDR3 length is 15 residues. DNA for the CDR3: TGTGCCAGCAGCTTAGCGGCGGGCATCCCCTACGAGCAGTACTTC. Residues: CASSLAAGIPYEQYF.

CDR3 sequence: CASSRGLAGGTDIQYF. CDR3 sequence (DNA): TGTGCCAGCAGTCGAGGACTAGCGGGGGGGACGGACATTCAGTACTTC. This chain uses TRBV27 with TRBJ2-4; 15 nucleotides agree with TRBD2. From germline, CDR1 is MNHEY and CDR2 SMNVEV (reference sequence). The ends lost 5 bases at V and 8 bases at J; junction bases unmatched: 7. The CDR3 extends over 16 amino acids.

The V and J genes are TRBV6-1 and TRBJ2-3; no clear D gene. From germline, CDR1 is MNHNS and CDR2 SASEGT. Trimming left V 4 bases short and J 1 base short, with 9 bases between. CDR3 length: 14 amino acids. This CDR3 reads CASSGEIGTDTQYF. The CDR3 nucleotides read TGTGCCAGCAGTGGAGAAATCGGCACAGATACGCAGTATTTT.

The chain links TRBV5-6 to TRBJ2-2; possible D gene TRBD1, 5 bases. CDR1 is SGHDT and CDR2 is YYEEEE in the germline V gene. Deletions cut 0 bases from V and 6 bases from J, with 6 bases between. This CDR3 comprises 13 residues. The CDR3 reads CASSLVTAGELFF. In nucleotides, the CDR3 is TGTGCCAGCAGCTTGGTGACAGCCGGGGAGCTGTTTTTT. Based on the CDR3 plus reference TRBV5-6 and TRBJ2-2, the full variable domain is DAGVTQSPTHLIKTRGQQVTLRCSPKSGHDTVSWYQQALGQGPQFIFQYYEEEERQRGNFPDRFSGHQFPNYSSELNVNALLLGDSALYLCASSLVTAGELFFGEGSRLTVL.

J is TRBJ2-5 and V is TRBV5-6, with 13 bases identical to TRBD2. V lost 1 base and J lost 4; bases outside the gene matches: 1. This CDR3 spans 15 amino acids. The germline CDR1 and CDR2 sequences are SGHDT and YYEEEE. The CDR3 DNA is TGTGCCAGCAGCTTGCGACTAGCGGGAGGAGAGACCCAGTACTTC. Its protein product is CASSLRLAGGETQYF.

The CDR3 loop reads CASSPSRDRGGEQYF. CDR3 sequence (DNA): TGTGCCAGCAGTCCATCCCGGGACAGGGGTGGAGAGCAGTACTTC. V gene TRBV27 combines with J gene TRBJ2-5; 10 bases fit TRBD1. In germline, CDR1 is MNHEY, CDR2 SMNVEV (reference sequence). CDR3 size: 15 residues. J gave up 11 bases and V 5 bases, and 14 bases lay outside the gene matches.

CDR3 amino acids: CASSLTASGGGELFF. The DNA of the CDR3 is TGTGCCAGCAGTTTAACCGCTAGCGGGGGCGGGGAGCTGTTTTTT. The chain recombines TRBV27 with TRBJ2-2, with 10 bases matching TRBD2. Germline V gene sequence: CDR1 MNHEY, CDR2 SMNVEV (reference sequence). Germline trimming cut 2 bases from V and 7 bases from J; bases unmatched to any gene: 4. The CDR3 totals 15 residues.

J is TRBJ2-1 and V is TRBV10-2; no clear D gene. The CDR3 is 15 residues long. The V gene lost 2 bases and the J gene lost 0 bases, with 8 bases spanning the gap. Germline V gives CDR1 WSHSY, CDR2 SAAADI. The CDR3 here is CASSEVPSSYNEQFF. In nucleotides, the CDR3 is TGCGCCAGCAGTGAGGTACCGAGCTCCTACAATGAGCAGTTCTTC.

The chain combines TRBV7-6 with TRBJ2-1; weak D call: TRBD2 (5 bases). The length of the CDR3 is 14 residues. Between the trimmed V and J ends, which lost 5 bases and 6 bases, there was a span of 14 bases. Germline V gene sequence: CDR1 SGHVS, CDR2 FNYEAQ. CDR3 nucleotides: TGTGCCAGCAGCCCGAGGGCCCCGAGCAATGAGCAGTTCTTC. Protein sequence: CASSPRAPSNEQFF. The full variable domain, its missing parts supplied by reference TRBV7-6 and TRBJ2-1, is GAGVSQSPRYKVTKRGQDVALRCDPISGHVSLYWYRQALGQGPEFLTYFNYEAQQDKSGLPNDRFSAERPEGSISTLTIQRTEQRDSAMYRCASSPRAPSNEQFFGPGTRLTVL.

This sequence joins TRBV7-2 and TRBJ2-5; a weak D match, TRBD2 (7 bases). V lost 2 bases to trimming and J lost 7 bases, with 14 bases between them. This CDR3 spans 14 amino acids. Looked up from germline, CDR1 is SGHTA and CDR2 is FQGNSA. The CDR3 bases are TGTGCCAGCAGCTTACGAGGGAGGGGGGGGACCCAGTACTTC. It translates to CASSLRGRGGTQYF.

This rearrangement joins TRBV6-6 to TRBJ1-1, with unresolved D. This CDR3 is 12 amino acids long. Trimming stripped 6 bases from V and 11 bases from J, with 16 bases between. Germline V gene sequence: CDR1 MNHNY, CDR2 SVGAGI (reference sequence). CDR3 loop: CASRPEGAPAFF. The CDR3 DNA follows: TGTGCCAGCAGGCCCGAGGGAGCTCCGGCTTTCTTT.

The chain is built from TRBV19 and TRBJ1-5, with D possibly matching TRBD1 (6 bases). Trimming pared 9 bases from V and 7 bases from J, leaving 13 bases between. Per the germline V gene, CDR1 is LNHDA and CDR2 is SQIVND (reference sequence). The CDR3 has 12 residues. The CDR3 DNA sequence: TGTGCCAGCTCACAGGGTTGGCAGCCCCAGCATTTT. Translated, it gives CASSQGWQPQHF.

The V and J genes are TRBV6-5 and TRBJ2-7, with 9 bases that match TRBD1. Germline CDR1 is MNHEY and CDR2 is SVGAGI. The CDR3 has 15 amino acids. V gave up 7 bases and J gave up 3 bases; unmatched junction bases: 10. The CDR3 nucleotides read TGTGCCAGCACCATGGGGGGACAGGGAAGCTACGAGCAGTACTTC. Protein: CASTMGGQGSYEQYF.

The gene calls are TRBV10-3 and TRBJ1-2; no firm D call. Between the trimmed V and J ends, which lost 3 bases and 8 bases, there was a span of 10 bases. The germline V gene has CDR1 ENHRY and CDR2 SYGVKD. This CDR3 has 12 residues. Here the CDR3 DNA reads TGTGCCATCAGTGAACGAGGGATCGGCTACACCTTC. It specifies CAISERGIGYTF.

As regards this clone: The DNA is omitted, as the CDR3 cannot be located on it reliably, and the CDR3 follows TCRdb's listing. This chain connects TRBV5-1 to TRBJ2-1; the table gives TRBD2 as D, unverified against the DNA. CDR1 and CDR2 from the germline V gene are SGHRS and YFSETQ. The CDR3 is 16 amino acids long, termini counted. Here the CDR3 reads CASILGVAETNNEQFF.

This clone was seen only a few times. The chain couples TRBV11-2 to TRBJ1-4; the match to TRBD1 covers 9 bases. The CDR3 is 17 amino acids. Per germline, CDR1 SGHAT and CDR2 FQNNGV. The ends lost 4 bases at V and 8 bases at J; junction bases unmatched: 14. CDR3 sequence (DNA): TGTGCCAGCAGCTCCCAAACCGGGACAGGGTTTCGAGAAAAACTGTTTTTT. Its protein is CASSSQTGTGFREKLFF. Full variable domain (remainder filled in from reference TRBV11-2 and TRBJ1-4): EAGVAQSPRYKIIEKRQSVAFWCNPISGHATLYWYQQILGQGPKLLIQFQNNGVVDDSQLPKDRFSAERLKGVDSTLKIQPAKLEDSAVYLCASSSQTGTGFREKLFFGSGTQLSVL.